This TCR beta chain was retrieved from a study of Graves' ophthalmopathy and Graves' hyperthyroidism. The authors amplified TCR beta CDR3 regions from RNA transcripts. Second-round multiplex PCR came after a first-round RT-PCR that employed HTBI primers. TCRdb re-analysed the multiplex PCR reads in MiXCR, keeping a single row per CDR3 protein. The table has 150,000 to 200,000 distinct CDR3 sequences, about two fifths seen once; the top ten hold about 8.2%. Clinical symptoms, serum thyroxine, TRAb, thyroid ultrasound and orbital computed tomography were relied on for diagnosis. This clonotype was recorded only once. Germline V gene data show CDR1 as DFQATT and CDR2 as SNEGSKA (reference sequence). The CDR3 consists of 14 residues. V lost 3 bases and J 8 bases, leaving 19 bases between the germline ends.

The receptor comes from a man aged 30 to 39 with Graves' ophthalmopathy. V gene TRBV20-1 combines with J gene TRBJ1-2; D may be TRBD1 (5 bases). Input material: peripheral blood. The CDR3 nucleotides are TGCAGTGCTAGTGTTGCTGGGACCGGAGAGGGCTACACCTTC. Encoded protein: CSASVAGTGEGYTF.